This section outlines one TCR beta chain sequence together with its context. Which antigen it targets is not known. One base away there is no much larger clone; base qualities are not given. The cysteine opens and the phenylalanine closes a CDR3 of 16 amino acids. Only the CDR3 region is kept as DNA, spanning 48 bases read in frame from base 1. V is reduced by 0 bases and J by 5 bases, leaving a spacing of 16 bases between them. Via the germline V gene, CDR1 is SGHTA and CDR2 FQGNSA. The record originates from a study of patients and donors after allogeneic stem cell transplantation (dated by TCRdb to 2019 to 2021). Libraries came from RT-PCR. Instrument on record: NextSeq 550. TCRdb redid the processing of the public reads, applying fastp at Q25 and MiXCR, and retained in-frame beta chains. Rows merge per CDR3 protein into single entries with the most common DNA and genes. The sample has about 110,000 distinct CDR3 sequences on record, around 35% of them singletons. The ten largest clones take up around 25% of the sample.

The sequenced material came from blood, either unsorted or a sorted T cell fraction (not recorded which). The clonotype originates from a human donor who was either an allogeneic HSCT recipient or a stem cell or donor lymphocyte infusion donor (not recorded which). It is not recorded whose cells these are; they may come from a transplant donor. The sequence is built from TRBV7-2 and TRBJ2-5; the D gene is not confidently resolved. The DNA is TGTGCCAGCAGCTTAGCGGGCAGACTGCTGGGTGAGACCCAGTACTTC. It encodes CASSLAGRLLGETQYF.